One T cell receptor beta chain is described in this entry. The sample is drawn from a study of T cells in Graves' hyperthyroidism and ophthalmopathy. What was amplified from RNA transcripts were TCR beta CDR3 regions. The primer set for the first-round RT-PCR of the TCR CDR3 was HTBI. TCRdb re-called the multiplex PCR reads through MiXCR, storing one row per CDR3 protein. The table includes about 130,000 distinct CDR3 sequences, approximately 20% detected once. Material for sequencing was blood. The source of this sequence is a woman aged 45-60 years with Graves' hyperthyroidism that later progressed to Graves' ophthalmopathy.

This CDR3 is CSVVGLQGTYEQYF. CDR3 DNA sequence: TGCAGCGTTGTAGGTCTGCAGGGTACCTACGAGCAGTACTTC. The chain links TRBV29-1 to TRBJ2-7; TRBD1 is a possible D gene (5 bases). Germline V CDR1 and CDR2: SQVTM, ANQGSEA. V was trimmed by 4 bases and J by 2 bases, leaving 15 bases between them. This CDR3 has 14 amino acids.